The clone carrying this T cell receptor beta chain was recorded at least ten times. Trimming cost V 7 bases and J 0 bases, with 12 bases left between them. Per the germline V gene, CDR1 is LNHDA and CDR2 is SQIVND (reference sequence). The CDR3 is made up of 15 amino acids. This entry belongs to a study of T cells in Graves' hyperthyroidism and ophthalmopathy. There were TCR beta CDR3 regions amplified from RNA transcripts. First-round RT-PCR with HTBI primers amplified the TCR CDR3 region. TCRdb ran MiXCR on the multiplex PCR reads and lists one entry per CDR3 protein. Of about 260,000 distinct CDR3 sequences in the sample, 25% to 30% were seen once.

Sequencing was performed on blood. The rearrangement joins TRBV19 to TRBJ2-2; D gene uncertain. The sequence derives from a man in his forties with Graves' hyperthyroidism that later progressed to Graves' ophthalmopathy. CDR3: CASKIRQANTGELFF. The CDR3 region has the DNA TGTGCCAGTAAAATCCGGCAGGCGAACACCGGGGAGCTGTTTTTT.